This TCR beta chain was retrieved from a study of cytomegalovirus exposure and HLA in healthy donors. Findings and caveats of the study: Cytomegalovirus association was listed for about 170 TCR beta chains.

The study ran its PCR with 60 Vbeta and 13 Jbeta primers. Method: immunoSEQ multiplex PCR; TCRdb's copy keeps in-frame clones and lacks some. In the table there are fewer than 200,000 clones, roughly 71% of which are singletons. As to this clone: Its antigen is still unknown.

Healthy people donating bone marrow made up the donors. The origin of this receptor is a woman aged 45 to 65 in good health and CMV-seropositive. Sequencing input: PBMCs.

The CDR3 reads CASSSKRTSGEPDTQYF. CDR3 DNA sequence: TGTGCCAGCAGCTCAAAACGGACTAGCGGGGAGCCAGATACGCAGTATTTT. V gene TRBV11-2 combines with J gene TRBJ2-3, with TRBD2 matching over 12 bases. The trim removed 4 bases at V and 4 bases at J, leaving 9 bases unmatched. This CDR3 spans 17 amino acids. Germline V gives CDR1 SGHAT, CDR2 FQNNGV.